Listed here is a single T cell receptor (beta chain). The assay was immunoSEQ multiplex PCR, and TCRdb's table has in-frame clones only and misses some. The table has a few hundred thousand clones, around nine tenths seen once; the top ten hold about 9.4%. The sample originates from a study of blood T cell repertoires in COVID-19. For the study at large: The United States, Italy and Spain supplied acute and convalescent COVID-19 samples.

The CDR3 runs to 12 residues. Trimming removed 5 bases from V and 11 bases from J, with 15 bases in between. Germline lookup yields CDR1 SGHTA and CDR2 FQGNSA. The J gene is TRBJ1-1, the V gene TRBV7-2; D is uncertain. The material sequenced was PBMCs or T cells enriched from blood (not recorded which). The source of this sequence is a woman aged 45-65 years who had recovered from COVID-19. The DNA of the CDR3 is TGTGCCAGCAGCGAGACTGCTCCAACGGCTTTCTTT. Protein product: CASSETAPTAFF.